These T cell receptor beta chains were read from a single sample in a study of cytomegalovirus exposure and HLA in healthy donors. The data were produced by immunoSEQ multiplex PCR, yet TCRdb's version contains in-frame clones alone and is incomplete. Of under 150,000 clones listed, over 80% were seen once; the top ten hold 1.2%. The material sequenced was PBMCs. These receptors were taken from a boy aged 10-17 years in good health and CMV-seronegative. Both conserved end residues are part of each CDR3. A D gene is named only where the DNA matches it firmly. Expanded clones are given a class, and other clones once, few, many or no size at all.

v_call	j_call	d_call	clone_size	cdr3_aa	cdr3_nt
TRBV7-5	TRBJ2-1	-	-	CARSSGTSLRYNEQFF	TGTGCCAGAAGCTCCGGGACTAGCCTACGCTACAATGAGCAGTTCTTC
TRBV10-3	TRBJ1-2	-	-	CAISVEAGQNLNYGYTF	TGTGCCATCAGTGTTGAGGCGGGGCAGAATTTGAACTATGGCTACACCTTC
TRBV6-5	TRBJ1-1	-	few	CASSRGTDGGTEAFF	TGTGCCAGCAGCCGCGGGACCGACGGAGGCACTGAAGCTTTCTTT
TRBV27	TRBJ2-1	-	-	CASSLARGGVESLQQFF	TGTGCCAGCAGTTTAGCAAGAGGGGGGGTGGAAAGCCTACAACAGTTCTTC
TRBV6-1	TRBJ2-3	-	-	CAGRRDGATDTQYF	TGTGCCGGCAGGCGGGATGGGGCCACAGATACGCAGTATTTT
TRBV13	TRBJ2-7	TRBD1	-	CASSLGGGQGYYEQYF	TGTGCCAGCAGCTTAGGAGGGGGACAGGGGTACTACGAGCAGTACTTC
TRBV30	TRBJ2-1	-	-	CAWSTTYNEQFF	TGTGCCTGGAGTACTACCTACAATGAGCAGTTCTTC
TRBV6-5	TRBJ2-7	TRBD2	-	CASSSWTRSSYEQYF	TGTGCCAGCAGTTCCTGGACTAGGTCTTCCTACGAGCAGTACTTC
TRBV10-3	TRBJ1-2	TRBD1	-	CAISLTGQGLQGYGYTF	TGTGCCATCAGTCTTACCGGACAGGGACTTCAGGGCTATGGCTACACCTTC
TRBV27	TRBJ2-7	TRBD1	-	CASSLLGTGYEQYF	TGTGCCAGCAGTTTATTAGGGACAGGGTACGAGCAGTACTTC
TRBV25-1	TRBJ1-2	TRBD1	-	CASSDTGAGYGYTF	TGTGCCAGCAGTGACACAGGGGCGGGCTATGGTTACACCTTC
TRBV6-6	TRBJ2-5	TRBD2	few	CASEAGGGTQYF	TGTGCCAGCGAGGCGGGAGGAGGGACCCAGTACTTC
TRBV7-8	TRBJ2-2	-	-	CASSLGAATGELFF	TGTGCCAGCAGCTTAGGTGCGGCCACCGGGGAGCTGTTTTTT
TRBV5-1	TRBJ2-2	TRBD1	-	CASSPRDSRNTGELFF	TGCGCCAGCAGCCCACGGGACAGCCGGAACACCGGGGAGCTGTTTTTT
TRBV5-4	TRBJ2-2	-	few	CASSLVSSGELFF	TGTGCCAGCAGCTTGGTCTCTAGCGGGGAGCTGTTTTTT
TRBV11-2	TRBJ2-7	TRBD1	-	CASSDSPAGTGVEQYF	TGTGCCAGCAGCGACTCCCCCGCCGGGACAGGGGTCGAGCAGTACTTC
TRBV2	TRBJ2-2	TRBD2	-	CASSALAGGRTGELFF	TGTGCCAGCAGTGCTCTAGCGGGAGGAAGAACCGGGGAGCTGTTTTTT
TRBV6-4	TRBJ2-1	-	-	CASSDSTNNEQFF	TGTGCCAGCAGTGACTCGACTAACAATGAGCAGTTCTTC
TRBV5-4	TRBJ2-1	-	once	CASSLAGVSSYNEQFF	TGTGCCAGCAGCTTGGCAGGGGTTAGCTCCTACAATGAGCAGTTCTTC
TRBV5-1	TRBJ2-7	TRBD2	-	CASSSRTSGSYEQYF	TGCGCCAGCAGCTCACGGACTAGCGGGAGCTACGAGCAGTACTTC
TRBV9	TRBJ2-1	TRBD2	-	CASSGTSGIYNEQFF	TGTGCCAGCAGCGGAACTAGCGGGATCTACAATGAGCAGTTCTTC
TRBV5-1	TRBJ2-2	-	-	CASSLGQRTGELFF	TGCGCCAGCAGCTTGGGCCAGCGCACCGGGGAGCTGTTTTTT
TRBV29-1	TRBJ1-1	-	-	CSVEESQGLNTEAFF	TGCAGCGTTGAAGAAAGTCAGGGTCTGAACACTGAAGCTTTCTTT
TRBV6-5	TRBJ1-1	TRBD1	few	CATSRTGNTEAFF	TGTGCCACCTCGAGGACAGGGAACACTGAAGCTTTCTTT
TRBV7-6	TRBJ2-1	TRBD2	-	CASSLSGRDHNEQFF	TGTGCCAGCAGCTTATCCGGGAGGGACCACAATGAGCAGTTCTTC
TRBV5-4	TRBJ2-7	TRBD2	-	CASSLAGLAGDEQYF	TGTGCCAGCTCCCTCGCCGGGCTAGCGGGAGACGAGCAGTACTTC
TRBV7-6	TRBJ2-3	-	-	CASSPHPNRVDTQYF	TGTGCCAGCAGCCCCCATCCCAACAGGGTAGATACGCAGTATTTT
TRBV2	TRBJ2-1	TRBD2	-	CASSDHEREGPNEQFF	TGTGCCAGCAGTGACCATGAGCGGGAGGGCCCAAATGAGCAGTTCTTC
TRBV15	TRBJ1-2	TRBD1	-	CATSEDRGFYGYTF	TGTGCCACCAGCGAAGACAGGGGATTCTATGGCTACACCTTC
TRBV6-5	TRBJ2-7	TRBD2	-	CATLKAGRTYEQYF	TGTGCCACACTGAAAGCGGGACGGACCTACGAGCAGTACTTC
TRBV7-3	TRBJ2-3	-	-	CASSLLGTDTQYF	TGTGCCAGCAGCTTACTCGGCACAGATACGCAGTATTTT
TRBV5-1	TRBJ1-1	-	-	CASSFRGDSTEAFF	TGCGCCAGCAGCTTCAGGGGCGATAGTACTGAAGCTTTCTTT
TRBV30	TRBJ1-1	-	-	CAWREGSYTEAFF	TGTGCCTGGAGGGAGGGATCGTACACTGAAGCTTTCTTT
TRBV6-1	TRBJ2-7	-	-	CASSETGSYEQYF	TGTGCCAGCAGTGAGACGGGTTCGTACGAGCAGTACTTC
TRBV6-5	TRBJ1-1	-	-	CASSSTGFEAFF	TGTGCCAGCAGCAGTACAGGGTTTGAAGCTTTCTTT
TRBV30	TRBJ1-2	TRBD1	-	CAKKRDSYNYGYTF	TGTGCAAAAAAACGGGACAGTTATAACTATGGCTACACCTTC
TRBV6-5	TRBJ2-6	-	-	CASSYLRSGANVLTF	TGTGCCAGCAGTTATCTACGCTCTGGGGCCAACGTCCTGACTTTC
TRBV30	TRBJ2-7	TRBD2	-	CAWSLTSGSDEQYF	TGTGCCTGGAGCCTGACTAGCGGGAGTGATGAGCAGTACTTC
TRBV10-3	TRBJ2-3	TRBD2	-	CAISDRTSGRVDTQYF	TGTGCCATCAGTGATCGGACTAGCGGGAGGGTGGATACGCAGTATTTT
TRBV6-1	TRBJ2-1	-	once	CASREAAYNEQFF	TGTGCCAGCAGAGAAGCAGCGTACAATGAGCAGTTCTTC
TRBV4-1	TRBJ1-6	-	-	CASSQDDRLGSPLHF	TGCGCCAGCAGCCAAGACGACAGATTAGGTTCACCCCTCCACTTT
TRBV29-1	TRBJ2-2	TRBD2	-	CSAGAGGRTGELFF	TGCAGCGCTGGAGCGGGGGGGCGCACCGGGGAGCTGTTTTTT
TRBV5-1	TRBJ2-1	TRBD2	-	CASSLSGGAHNEQFF	TGCGCCAGCAGCCTAAGCGGGGGGGCACACAATGAGCAGTTCTTC
TRBV27	TRBJ1-1	TRBD1	once	CASTSTPGTGGRYTEAFF	TGTGCCAGCACCTCCACCCCAGGGACAGGGGGCAGATACACTGAAGCTTTCTTT
TRBV5-8	TRBJ2-3	-	-	CASRPDSSPDTQYF	TGTGCCAGCAGGCCAGACTCTAGCCCAGATACGCAGTATTTT
TRBV27	TRBJ2-5	TRBD1	-	CASSLLLTGGLETQYF	TGTGCCAGCAGTTTATTACTCACAGGGGGCTTGGAGACCCAGTACTTC
TRBV19	TRBJ2-1	TRBD1	-	CASSYRGHLNNEQFF	TGTGCCAGTAGCTACAGGGGACATCTGAACAATGAGCAGTTCTTC